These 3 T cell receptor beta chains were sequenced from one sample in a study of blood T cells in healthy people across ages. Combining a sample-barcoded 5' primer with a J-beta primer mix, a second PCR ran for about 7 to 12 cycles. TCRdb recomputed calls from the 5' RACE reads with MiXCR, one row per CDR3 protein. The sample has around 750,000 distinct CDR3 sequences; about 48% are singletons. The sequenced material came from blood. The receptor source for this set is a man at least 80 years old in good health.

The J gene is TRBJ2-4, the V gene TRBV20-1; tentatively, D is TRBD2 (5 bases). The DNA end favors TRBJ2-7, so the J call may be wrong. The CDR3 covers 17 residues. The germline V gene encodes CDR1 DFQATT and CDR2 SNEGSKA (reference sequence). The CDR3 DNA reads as TGCAGTGCTAGAGATCCCCGCAGCGGCGTATCCCCCTACGAGCAGTACTTC. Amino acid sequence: CSARDPRSGVSPYEQYF.

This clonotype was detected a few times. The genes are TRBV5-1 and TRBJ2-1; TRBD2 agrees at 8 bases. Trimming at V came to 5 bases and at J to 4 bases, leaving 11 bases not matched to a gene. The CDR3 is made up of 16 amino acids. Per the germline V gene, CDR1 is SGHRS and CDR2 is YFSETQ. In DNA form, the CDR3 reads TGCGCCAGCAGGACCGGGGGGGCCCAGACATACAATGAGCAGTTCTTC. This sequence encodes CASRTGGAQTYNEQFF.

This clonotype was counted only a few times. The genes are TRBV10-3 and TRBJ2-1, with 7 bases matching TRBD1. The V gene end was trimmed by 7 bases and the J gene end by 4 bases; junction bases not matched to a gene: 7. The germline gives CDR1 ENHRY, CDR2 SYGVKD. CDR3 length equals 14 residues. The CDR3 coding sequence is TGTGCCATCATCGCAGGGGGTTCTTACAATGAGCAGTTCTTC. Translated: CAIIAGGSYNEQFF.